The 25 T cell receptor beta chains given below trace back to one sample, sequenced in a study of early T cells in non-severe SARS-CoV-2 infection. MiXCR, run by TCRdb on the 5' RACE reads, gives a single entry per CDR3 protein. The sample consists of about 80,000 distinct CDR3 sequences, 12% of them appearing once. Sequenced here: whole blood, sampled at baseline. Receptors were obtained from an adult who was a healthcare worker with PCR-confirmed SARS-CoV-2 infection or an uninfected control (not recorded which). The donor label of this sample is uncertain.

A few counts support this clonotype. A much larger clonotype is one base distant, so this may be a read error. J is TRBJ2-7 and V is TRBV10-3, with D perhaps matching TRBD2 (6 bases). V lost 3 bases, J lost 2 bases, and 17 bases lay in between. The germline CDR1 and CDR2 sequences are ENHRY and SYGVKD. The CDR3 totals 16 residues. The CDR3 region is CAISDPSEKEPYEQYF. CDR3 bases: TGTGCCATCAGTGATCCTAGCGAGAAGGAACCCTACGAGCAGTACTTC.

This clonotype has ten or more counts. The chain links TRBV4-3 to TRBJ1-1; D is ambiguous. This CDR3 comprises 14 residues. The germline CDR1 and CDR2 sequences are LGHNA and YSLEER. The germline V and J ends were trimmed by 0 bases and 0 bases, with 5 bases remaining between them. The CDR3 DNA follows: TGCGCCAGCAGCCAAGATCCGGTGAACACTGAAGCTTTCTTT. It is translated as CASSQDPVNTEAFF.

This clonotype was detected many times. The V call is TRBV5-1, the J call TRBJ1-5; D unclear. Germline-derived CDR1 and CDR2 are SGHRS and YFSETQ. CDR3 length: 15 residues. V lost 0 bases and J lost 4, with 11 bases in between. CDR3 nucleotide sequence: TGCGCCAGCAGCTTGGAGGGCGGTGTAAATCAGCCCCAGCATTTT. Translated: CASSLEGGVNQPQHF.

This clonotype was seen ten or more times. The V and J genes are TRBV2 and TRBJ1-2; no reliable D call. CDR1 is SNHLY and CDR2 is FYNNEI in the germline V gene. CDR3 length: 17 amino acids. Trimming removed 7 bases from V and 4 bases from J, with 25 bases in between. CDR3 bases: TGTGCCAGCATTCGGGTGCGGTCGGGAGTAGGCTCCTATGGCTACACCTTC. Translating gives CASIRVRSGVGSYGYTF.

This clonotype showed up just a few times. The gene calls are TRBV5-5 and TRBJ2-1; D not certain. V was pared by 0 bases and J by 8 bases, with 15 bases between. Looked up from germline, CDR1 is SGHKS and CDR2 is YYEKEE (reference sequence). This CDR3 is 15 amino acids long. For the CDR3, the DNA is TGTGCCAGCAGCTTGGCAATTGGACGAATGGATGAGCAGTTCTTC. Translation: CASSLAIGRMDEQFF.

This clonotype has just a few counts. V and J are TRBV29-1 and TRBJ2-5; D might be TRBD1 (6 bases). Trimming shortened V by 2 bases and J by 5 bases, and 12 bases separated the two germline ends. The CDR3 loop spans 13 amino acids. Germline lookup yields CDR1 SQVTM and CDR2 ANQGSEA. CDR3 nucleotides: TGCAGCGTTGAAACAGACAGGCTGGAGACCCAGTACTTC. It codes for CSVETDRLETQYF. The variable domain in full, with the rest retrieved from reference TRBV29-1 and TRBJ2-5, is SAVISQKPSRDICQRGTSLTIQCQVDSQVTMMFWYRQQPGQSLTLIATANQGSEATYESGFVIDKFPISRPNLTFSTLTVSNMSPEDSSIYLCSVETDRLETQYFGPGTRLLVL.

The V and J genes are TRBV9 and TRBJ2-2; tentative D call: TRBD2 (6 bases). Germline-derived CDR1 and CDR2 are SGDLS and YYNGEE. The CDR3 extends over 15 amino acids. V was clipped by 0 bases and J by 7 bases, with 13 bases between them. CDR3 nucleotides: TGTGCCAGCAGCGTAGGGTCCGGGGGAGGCGGGGAGCTGTTTTTT. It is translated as CASSVGSGGGGELFF.

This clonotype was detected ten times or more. CDR3 DNA: TGCAGTGCCTCACCCGAGGGACAGGGAGGGTCCTACGAGCAGTACTTC. This codes for CSASPEGQGGSYEQYF. The chain uses TRBV20-1 and TRBJ2-7; 9 nucleotides agree with TRBD1. CDR1 is DFQATT, CDR2 SNEGSKA, per germline (reference sequence). The trim removed 6 bases at V and 1 base at J, leaving 13 bases unmatched. The CDR3 has 16 residues.

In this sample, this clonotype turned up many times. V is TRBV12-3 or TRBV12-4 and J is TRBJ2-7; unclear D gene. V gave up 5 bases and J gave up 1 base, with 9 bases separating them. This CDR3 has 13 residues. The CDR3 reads CASSPRRSYEQYF. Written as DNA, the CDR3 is TGTGCCAGCAGTCCCCGCCGGTCCTACGAGCAGTACTTC.

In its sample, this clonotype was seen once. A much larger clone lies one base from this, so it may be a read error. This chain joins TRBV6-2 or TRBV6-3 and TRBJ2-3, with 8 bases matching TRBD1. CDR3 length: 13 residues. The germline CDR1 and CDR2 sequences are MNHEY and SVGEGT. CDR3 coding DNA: TGTGCCAGTGGGGCCGTCGGGACAGGTACGCAGTATTTT. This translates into CASGAVGTGTQYF.

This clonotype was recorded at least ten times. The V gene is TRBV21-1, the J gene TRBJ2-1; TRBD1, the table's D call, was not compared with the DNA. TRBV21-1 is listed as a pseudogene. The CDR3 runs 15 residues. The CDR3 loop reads CASNLRDQPEGEQFF. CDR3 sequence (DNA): TGTGCCAGCAACCTCCGGGACCAACCCGAGGGTGAGCAGTTCTTC.

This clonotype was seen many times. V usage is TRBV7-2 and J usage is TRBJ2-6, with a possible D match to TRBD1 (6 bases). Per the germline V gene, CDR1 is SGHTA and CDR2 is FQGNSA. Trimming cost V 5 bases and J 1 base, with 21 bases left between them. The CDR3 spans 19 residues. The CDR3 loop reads CASSVNRVPVVSGANVLTF. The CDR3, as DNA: TGTGCCAGCAGCGTAAACAGGGTCCCCGTCGTTTCTGGGGCCAACGTCCTGACTTTC.

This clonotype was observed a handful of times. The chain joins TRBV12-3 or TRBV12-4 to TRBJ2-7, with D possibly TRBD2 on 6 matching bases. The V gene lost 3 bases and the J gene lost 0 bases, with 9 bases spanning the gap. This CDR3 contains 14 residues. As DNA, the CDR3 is TGTGCCAGCAGTTTCCGGGGAGGCTCCTACGAGCAGTACTTC. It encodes CASSFRGGSYEQYF.

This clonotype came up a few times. CDR3 loop: CAISDRGRVQPQHF. In nucleotides, the CDR3 is TGTGCCATCAGTGACAGGGGACGGGTGCAGCCCCAGCATTTT. The chain recombines TRBV10-3 with TRBJ1-5, with D perhaps TRBD1 (6 bases). This CDR3 has 14 residues. The ends were cut back, 3 bases at V and 7 bases at J, with 13 bases in the middle. Per the germline V gene, CDR1 is ENHRY and CDR2 is SYGVKD.

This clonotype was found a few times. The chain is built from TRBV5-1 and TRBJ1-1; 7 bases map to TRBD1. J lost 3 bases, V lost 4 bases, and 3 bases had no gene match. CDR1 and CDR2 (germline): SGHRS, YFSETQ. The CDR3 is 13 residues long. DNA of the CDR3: TGCGCCAGCAGCCCACAGGGGTACACTGAAGCTTTCTTT. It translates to CASSPQGYTEAFF.

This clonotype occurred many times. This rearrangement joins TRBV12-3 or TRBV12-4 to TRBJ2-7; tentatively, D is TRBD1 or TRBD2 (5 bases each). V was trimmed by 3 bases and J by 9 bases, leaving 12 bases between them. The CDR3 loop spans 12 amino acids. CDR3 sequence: CASSFWGNGQYF. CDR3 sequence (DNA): TGTGCCAGCAGTTTTTGGGGGAACGGGCAGTACTTC.

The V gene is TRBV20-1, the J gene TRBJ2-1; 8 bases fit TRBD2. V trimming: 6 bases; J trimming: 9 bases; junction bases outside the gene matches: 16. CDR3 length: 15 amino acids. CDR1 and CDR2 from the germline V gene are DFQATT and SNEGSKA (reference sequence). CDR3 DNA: TGCAGTGCCACTGTAGGAACGGGAGGGCCGGGTGAGCAGTTCTTC. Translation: CSATVGTGGPGEQFF.

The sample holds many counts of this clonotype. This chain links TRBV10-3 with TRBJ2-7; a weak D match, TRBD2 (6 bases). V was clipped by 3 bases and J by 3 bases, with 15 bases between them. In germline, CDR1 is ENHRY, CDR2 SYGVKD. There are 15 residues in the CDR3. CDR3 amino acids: CAISDPRQGLYEQYF. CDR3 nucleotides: TGTGCCATCAGTGATCCGAGGCAGGGACTCTACGAGCAGTACTTC.

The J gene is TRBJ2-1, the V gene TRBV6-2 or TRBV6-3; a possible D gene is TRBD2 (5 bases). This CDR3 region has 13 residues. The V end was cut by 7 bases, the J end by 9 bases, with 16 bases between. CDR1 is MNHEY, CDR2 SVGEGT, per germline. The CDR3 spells CASMSRFRGEQFF. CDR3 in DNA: TGTGCCAGCATGTCACGTTTCCGGGGTGAGCAGTTCTTC.

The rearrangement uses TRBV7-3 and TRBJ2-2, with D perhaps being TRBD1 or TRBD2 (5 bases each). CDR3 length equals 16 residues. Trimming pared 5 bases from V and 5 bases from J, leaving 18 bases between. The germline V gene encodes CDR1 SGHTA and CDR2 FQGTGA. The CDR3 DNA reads TGTGCCAGCAGCCAACCAGGGAGATCTTCGACCGGGGAGCTGTTTTTT. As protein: CASSQPGRSSTGELFF.

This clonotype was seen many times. CDR3 loop: CASTQRDGSNQPQHF. In DNA form, the CDR3 reads TGTGCCAGCACCCAACGGGACGGATCAAATCAGCCCCAGCATTTT. This chain links TRBV7-8 with TRBJ1-5; a possible D gene is TRBD1 (5 bases). There are 15 residues in the CDR3. CDR1 is SGHVS and CDR2 is FQNEAQ in the germline V gene. The V end lost 7 bases, the J end lost 4 bases, and 17 bases lay between the germline ends.

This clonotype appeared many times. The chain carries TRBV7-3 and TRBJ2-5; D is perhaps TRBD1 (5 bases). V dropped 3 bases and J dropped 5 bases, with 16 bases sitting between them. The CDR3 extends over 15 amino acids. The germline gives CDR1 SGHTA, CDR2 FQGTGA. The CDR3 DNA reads TGTGCCAGCAGCTTGGCTGGCAGGTCAGGGGAGACCCAGTACTTC. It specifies CASSLAGRSGETQYF.

CDR3 in DNA: TGTGCTAGTGCCCAATGGGGACTAGGGGCCCCCGGGGAGCTGTTTTTT. Protein sequence: CASAQWGLGAPGELFF. The chain employs TRBV12-5 and TRBJ2-2, with TRBD2 identical over 8 bases. The germline V gene has CDR1 LGHNT and CDR2 FRNRAP. Germline trimming cut 7 bases from V and 6 bases from J; bases unmatched to any gene: 13. The length of the CDR3 is 16 residues.

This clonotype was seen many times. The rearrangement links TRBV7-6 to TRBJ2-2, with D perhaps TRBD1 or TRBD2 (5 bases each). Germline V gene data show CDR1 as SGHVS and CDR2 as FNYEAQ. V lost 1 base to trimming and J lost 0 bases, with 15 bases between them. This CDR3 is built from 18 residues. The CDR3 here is CASSLVIPGPTNTGELFF. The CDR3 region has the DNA TGTGCCAGCAGCTTAGTAATTCCGGGACCGACGAACACCGGGGAGCTGTTTTTT.

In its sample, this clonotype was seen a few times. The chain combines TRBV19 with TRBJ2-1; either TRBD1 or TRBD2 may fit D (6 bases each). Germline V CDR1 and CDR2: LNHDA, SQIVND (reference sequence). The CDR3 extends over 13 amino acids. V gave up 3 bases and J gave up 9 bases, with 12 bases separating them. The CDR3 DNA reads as TGTGCCAGTAGTATTAAACAGGGAGGTGAGCAGTTCTTC. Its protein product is CASSIKQGGEQFF.